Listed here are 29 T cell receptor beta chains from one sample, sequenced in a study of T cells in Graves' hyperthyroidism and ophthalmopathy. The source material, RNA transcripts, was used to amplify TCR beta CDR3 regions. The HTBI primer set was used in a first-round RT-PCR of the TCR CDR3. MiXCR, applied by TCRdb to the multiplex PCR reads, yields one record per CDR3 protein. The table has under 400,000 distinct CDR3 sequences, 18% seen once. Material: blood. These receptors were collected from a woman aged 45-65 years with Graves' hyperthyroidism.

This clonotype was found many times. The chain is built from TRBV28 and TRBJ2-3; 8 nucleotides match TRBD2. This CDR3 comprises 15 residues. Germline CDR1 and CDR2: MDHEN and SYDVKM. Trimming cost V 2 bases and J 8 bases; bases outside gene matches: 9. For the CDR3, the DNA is TGTGCCAGCAGTTTACCGGGAGGGTTCGCGGGTACGCAGTATTTT. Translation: CASSLPGGFAGTQYF.

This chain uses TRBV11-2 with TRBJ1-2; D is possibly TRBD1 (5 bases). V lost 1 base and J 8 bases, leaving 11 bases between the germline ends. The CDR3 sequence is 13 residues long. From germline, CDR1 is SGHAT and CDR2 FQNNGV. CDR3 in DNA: TGTGCCAGCAGCTTAGGTACCGGGGACGGCTACACCTTC. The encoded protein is CASSLGTGDGYTF. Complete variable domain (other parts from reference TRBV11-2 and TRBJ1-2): EAGVAQSPRYKIIEKRQSVAFWCNPISGHATLYWYQQILGQGPKLLIQFQNNGVVDDSQLPKDRFSAERLKGVDSTLKIQPAKLEDSAVYLCASSLGTGDGYTFGSGTRLTVV.

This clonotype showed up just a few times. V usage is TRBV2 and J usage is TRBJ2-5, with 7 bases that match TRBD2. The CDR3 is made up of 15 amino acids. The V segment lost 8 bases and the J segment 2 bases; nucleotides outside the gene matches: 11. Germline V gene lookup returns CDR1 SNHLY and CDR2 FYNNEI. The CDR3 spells CASSRTSSAQETQYF. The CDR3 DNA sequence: TGTGCCAGCTCCCGGACTAGTAGCGCACAAGAGACCCAGTACTTC.

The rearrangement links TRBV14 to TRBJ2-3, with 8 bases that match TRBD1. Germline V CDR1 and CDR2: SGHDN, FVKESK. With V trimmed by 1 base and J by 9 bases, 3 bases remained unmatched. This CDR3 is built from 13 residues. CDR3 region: CASSQGQGWTQYF. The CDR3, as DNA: TGTGCCAGCAGCCAAGGACAGGGGTGGACGCAGTATTTT.

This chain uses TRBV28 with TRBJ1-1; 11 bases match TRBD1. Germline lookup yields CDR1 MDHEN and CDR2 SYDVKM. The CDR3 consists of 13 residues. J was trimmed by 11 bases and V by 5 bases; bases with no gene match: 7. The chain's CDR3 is CASSAGTGGRAFF. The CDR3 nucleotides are TGTGCCAGCAGTGCCGGGACAGGGGGTAGGGCTTTCTTT. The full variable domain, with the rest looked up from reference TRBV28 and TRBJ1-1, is DVKVTQSSRYLVKRTGEKVFLECVQDMDHENMFWYRQDPGLGLRLIYFSYDVKMKEKGDIPEGYSVSREKKERFSLILESASTNQTSMYLCASSAGTGGRAFFGQGTRLTVV.

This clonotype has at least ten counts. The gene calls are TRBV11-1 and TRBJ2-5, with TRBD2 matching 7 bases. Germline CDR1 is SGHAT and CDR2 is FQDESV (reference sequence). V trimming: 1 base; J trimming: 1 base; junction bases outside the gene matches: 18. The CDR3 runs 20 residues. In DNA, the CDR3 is TGTGCCAGCAGCTTAGGGTCTGGCGGGAGAGCCCTATTATCCCAAGAGACCCAGTACTTC. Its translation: CASSLGSGGRALLSQETQYF.

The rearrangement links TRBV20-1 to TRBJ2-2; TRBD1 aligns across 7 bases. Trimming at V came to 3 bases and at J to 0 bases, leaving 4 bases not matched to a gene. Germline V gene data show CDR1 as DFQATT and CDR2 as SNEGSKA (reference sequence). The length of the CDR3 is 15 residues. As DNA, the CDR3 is TGCAGTGCTAGCGCAGGGGGAGCGAACACCGGGGAGCTGTTTTTT. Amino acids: CSASAGGANTGELFF.

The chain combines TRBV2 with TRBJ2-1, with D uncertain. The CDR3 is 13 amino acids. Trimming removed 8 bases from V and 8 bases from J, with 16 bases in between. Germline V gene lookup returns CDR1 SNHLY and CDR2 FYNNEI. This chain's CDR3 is CASSNRGLDEQFF. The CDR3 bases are TGTGCCAGCTCCAATCGTGGGCTCGATGAGCAGTTCTTC.

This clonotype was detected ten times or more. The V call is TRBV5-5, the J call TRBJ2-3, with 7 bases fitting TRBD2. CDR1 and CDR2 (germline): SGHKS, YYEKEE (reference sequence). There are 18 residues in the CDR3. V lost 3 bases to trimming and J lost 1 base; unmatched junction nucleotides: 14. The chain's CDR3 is CASSWPTGTTTRTDTQYF. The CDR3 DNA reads TGTGCCAGCAGCTGGCCTACCGGGACTACTACCCGCACAGATACGCAGTATTTT. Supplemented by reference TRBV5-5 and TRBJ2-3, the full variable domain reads DAGVTQSPTHLIKTRGQQVTLRCSPISGHKSVSWYQQVLGQGPQFIFQYYEKEERGRGNFPDRFSARQFPNYSSELNVNALLLGDSALYLCASSWPTGTTTRTDTQYFGPGTRLTVL.

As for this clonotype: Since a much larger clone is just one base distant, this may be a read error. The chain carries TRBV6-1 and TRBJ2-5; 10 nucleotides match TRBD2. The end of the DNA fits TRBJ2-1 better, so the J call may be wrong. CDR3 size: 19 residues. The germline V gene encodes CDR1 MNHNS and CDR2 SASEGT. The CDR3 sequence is CASSEAISLAGEYQETQFF. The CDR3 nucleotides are TGTGCCAGCAGTGAAGCGATCAGTCTAGCGGGAGAGTACCAAGAGACCCAGTTCTTC.

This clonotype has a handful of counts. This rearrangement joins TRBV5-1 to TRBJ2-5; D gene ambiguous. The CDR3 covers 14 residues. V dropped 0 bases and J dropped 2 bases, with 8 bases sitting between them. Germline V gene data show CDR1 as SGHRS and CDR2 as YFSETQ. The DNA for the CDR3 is TGCGCCAGCAGCTTGGGACATACGCAAGAGACCCAGTACTTC. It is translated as CASSLGHTQETQYF.

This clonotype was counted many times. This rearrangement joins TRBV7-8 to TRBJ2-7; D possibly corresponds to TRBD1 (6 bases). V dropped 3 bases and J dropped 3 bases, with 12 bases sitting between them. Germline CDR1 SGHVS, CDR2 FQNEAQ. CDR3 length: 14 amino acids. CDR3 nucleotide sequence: TGTGCCAGCAGCTTTTCACAGGGTTACTACGAGCAGTACGTC. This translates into CASSFSQGYYEQYV.

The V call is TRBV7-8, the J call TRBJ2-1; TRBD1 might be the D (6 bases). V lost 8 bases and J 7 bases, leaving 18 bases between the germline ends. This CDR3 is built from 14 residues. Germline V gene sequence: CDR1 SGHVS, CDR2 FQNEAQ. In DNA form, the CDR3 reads TGTGCCAGCTGCCCAGTTTCAGGGGTAAATGAGCAGTTCTTC. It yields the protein CASCPVSGVNEQFF.

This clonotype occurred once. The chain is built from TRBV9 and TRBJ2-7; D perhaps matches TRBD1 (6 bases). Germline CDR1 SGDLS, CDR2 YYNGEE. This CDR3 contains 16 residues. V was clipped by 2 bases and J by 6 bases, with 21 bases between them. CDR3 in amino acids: CASSVRALAGVSEQYF. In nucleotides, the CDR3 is TGTGCCAGCAGCGTGAGAGCCCTGGCAGGGGTCTCCGAGCAGTACTTC. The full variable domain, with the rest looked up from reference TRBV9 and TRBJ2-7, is DSGVTQTPKHLITATGQRVTLRCSPRSGDLSVYWYQQSLDQGLQFLIQYYNGEERAKGNILERFSAQQFPDLHSELNLSSLELGDSALYFCASSVRALAGVSEQYFGPGTRLTVT.

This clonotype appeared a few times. The CDR3 DNA sequence: TGTGCCATCAGTGTGGGGTTAGGGAGCGAGACCCAGTACTTC. This sequence encodes CAISVGLGSETQYF. J is TRBJ2-5 and V is TRBV10-3, with D possibly matching TRBD2 (5 bases). V was trimmed by 4 bases and J by 5 bases, leaving 14 bases between them. The germline V gene has CDR1 ENHRY and CDR2 SYGVKD. CDR3 length: 14 amino acids.

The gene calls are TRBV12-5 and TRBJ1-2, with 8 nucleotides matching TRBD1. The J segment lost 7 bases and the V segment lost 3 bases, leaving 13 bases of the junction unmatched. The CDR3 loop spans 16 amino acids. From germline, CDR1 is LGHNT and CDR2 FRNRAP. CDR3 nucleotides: TGTGCTAGTGGTTTTCTCACTGACAGGGGACTAGGTGGCTACACCTTC. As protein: CASGFLTDRGLGGYTF.

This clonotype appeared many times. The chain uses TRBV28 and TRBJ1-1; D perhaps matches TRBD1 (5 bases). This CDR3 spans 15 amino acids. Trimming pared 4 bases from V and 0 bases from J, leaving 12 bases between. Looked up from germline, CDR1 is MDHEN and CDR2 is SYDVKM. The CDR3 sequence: CASSSPGTVNTEAFF. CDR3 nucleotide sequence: TGTGCCAGCAGTTCCCCCGGGACGGTGAACACTGAAGCTTTCTTT. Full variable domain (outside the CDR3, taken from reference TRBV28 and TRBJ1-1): DVKVTQSSRYLVKRTGEKVFLECVQDMDHENMFWYRQDPGLGLRLIYFSYDVKMKEKGDIPEGYSVSREKKERFSLILESASTNQTSMYLCASSSPGTVNTEAFFGQGTRLTVV.

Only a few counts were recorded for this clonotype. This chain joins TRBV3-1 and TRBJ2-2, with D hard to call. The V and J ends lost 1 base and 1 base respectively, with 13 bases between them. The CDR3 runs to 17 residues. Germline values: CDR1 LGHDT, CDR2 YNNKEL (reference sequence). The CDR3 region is CASSQAGFAENTGELFF. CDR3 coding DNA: TGTGCCAGCAGCCAAGCCGGGTTCGCGGAGAACACCGGGGAGCTGTTTTTT.

CDR3 in amino acids: CASSEGGTSGRDTQYF. The CDR3 region has the DNA TGTGCCAGCAGTGAAGGGGGAACTAGCGGTCGGGATACGCAGTATTTT. The rearrangement links TRBV2 to TRBJ2-3, with 8 bases aligning to TRBD2. Germline V lookup: CDR1 SNHLY, CDR2 FYNNEI. J was trimmed by 6 bases and V by 1 base; bases with no gene match: 9. The CDR3 spans 16 residues.

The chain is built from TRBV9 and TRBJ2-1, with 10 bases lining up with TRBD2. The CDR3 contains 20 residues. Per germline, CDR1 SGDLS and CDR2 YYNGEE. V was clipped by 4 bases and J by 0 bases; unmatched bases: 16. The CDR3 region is CASSPAGISSGSFSYNEQFF. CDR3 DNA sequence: TGTGCCAGCAGCCCAGCAGGGATTTCTAGCGGGAGTTTCTCCTACAATGAGCAGTTCTTC. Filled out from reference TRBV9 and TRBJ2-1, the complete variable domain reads DSGVTQTPKHLITATGQRVTLRCSPRSGDLSVYWYQQSLDQGLQFLIQYYNGEERAKGNILERFSAQQFPDLHSELNLSSLELGDSALYFCASSPAGISSGSFSYNEQFFGPGTRLTVL.

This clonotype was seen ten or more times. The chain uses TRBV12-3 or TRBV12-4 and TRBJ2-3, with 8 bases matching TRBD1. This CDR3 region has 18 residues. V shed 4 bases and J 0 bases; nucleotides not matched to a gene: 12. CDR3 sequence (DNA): TGTGCCAGCAGTTGGACAGGGTGGACCCTACAGAGCACAGATACGCAGTATTTT. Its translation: CASSWTGWTLQSTDTQYF.

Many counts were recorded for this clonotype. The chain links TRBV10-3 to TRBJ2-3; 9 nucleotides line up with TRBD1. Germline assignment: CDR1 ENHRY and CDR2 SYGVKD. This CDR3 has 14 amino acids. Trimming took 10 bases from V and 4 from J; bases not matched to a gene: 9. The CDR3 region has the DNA TGTGCCACCGGGACAGGGACCCCCTCAGATACGCAGTATTTT. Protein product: CATGTGTPSDTQYF.

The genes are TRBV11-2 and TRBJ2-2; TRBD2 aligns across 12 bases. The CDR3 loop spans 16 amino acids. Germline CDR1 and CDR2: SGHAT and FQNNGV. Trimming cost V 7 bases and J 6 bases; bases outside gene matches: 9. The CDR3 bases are TGTGCCAGCACGGGACTAGCGGGTTCCCCGGCCGGGGAGCTGTTTTTT. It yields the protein CASTGLAGSPAGELFF.

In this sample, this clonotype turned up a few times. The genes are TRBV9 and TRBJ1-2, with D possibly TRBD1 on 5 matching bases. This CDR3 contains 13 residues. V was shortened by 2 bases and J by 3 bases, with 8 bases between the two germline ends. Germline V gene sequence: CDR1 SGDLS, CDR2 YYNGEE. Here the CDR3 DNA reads TGTGCCAGCAGCGTCAGGGAGGACTATGGCTACACCTTC. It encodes CASSVREDYGYTF.

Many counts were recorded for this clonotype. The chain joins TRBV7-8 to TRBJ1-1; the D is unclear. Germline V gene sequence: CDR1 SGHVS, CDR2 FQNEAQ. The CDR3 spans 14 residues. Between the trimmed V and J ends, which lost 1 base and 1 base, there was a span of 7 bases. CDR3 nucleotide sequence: TGTGCCAGCAGCTTAGTTACAGAGAACACTGAAGCTTTCTTT. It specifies CASSLVTENTEAFF. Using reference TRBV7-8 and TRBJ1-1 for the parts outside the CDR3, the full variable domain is GAGVSQSPRYKVAKRGQDVALRCDPISGHVSLFWYQQALGQGPEFLTYFQNEAQLDKSGLPSDRFFAERPEGSVSTLKIQRTQQEDSAVYLCASSLVTENTEAFFGQGTRLTVV.

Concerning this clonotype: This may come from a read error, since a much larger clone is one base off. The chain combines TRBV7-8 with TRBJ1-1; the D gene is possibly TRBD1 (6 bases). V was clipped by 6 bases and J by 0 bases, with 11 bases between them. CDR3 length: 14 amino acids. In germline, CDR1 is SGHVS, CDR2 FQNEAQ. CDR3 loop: CASRPQGMNTEAFF. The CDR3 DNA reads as TGTGCCAGCAGGCCGCAGGGGATGAACACTGAAGCTTTCTTT.

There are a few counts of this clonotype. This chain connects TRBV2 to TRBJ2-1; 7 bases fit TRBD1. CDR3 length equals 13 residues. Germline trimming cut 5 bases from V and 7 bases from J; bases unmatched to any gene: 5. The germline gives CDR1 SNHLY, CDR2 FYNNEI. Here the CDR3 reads CASSRQGINEQFF. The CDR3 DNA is TGTGCCAGCAGTAGACAGGGAATAAATGAGCAGTTCTTC.

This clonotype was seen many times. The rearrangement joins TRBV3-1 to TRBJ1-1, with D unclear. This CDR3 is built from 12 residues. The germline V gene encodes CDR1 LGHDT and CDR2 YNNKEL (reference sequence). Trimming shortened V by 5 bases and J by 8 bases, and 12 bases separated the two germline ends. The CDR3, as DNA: TGTGCCAGCAGCTTAGTTGAGGGCGAAGCTTTCTTT. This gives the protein CASSLVEGEAFF.

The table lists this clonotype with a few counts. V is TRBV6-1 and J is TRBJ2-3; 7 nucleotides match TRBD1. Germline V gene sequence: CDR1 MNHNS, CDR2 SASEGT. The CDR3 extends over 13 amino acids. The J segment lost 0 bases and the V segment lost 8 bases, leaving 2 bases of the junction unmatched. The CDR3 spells CASWTGSTDTQYF. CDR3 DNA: TGTGCCAGCTGGACAGGAAGCACAGATACGCAGTATTTT.